The 4 T cell receptor beta chains in this list originate from one sample, sequenced in a study of T cell changes during pregnancy in multiple sclerosis (dated by TCRdb to between 2018 and 2021). The library was built by means of the immunoSEQ multiplex PCR assay. TCRdb re-hosts the immuneACCESS table, in-frame sequences only. Its copies lack some clones; in the studies checked, an unresolved V gene accounts for under half of them, and the cause for the rest is not known. A total of roughly 25,000 clones appear in this sample, 86% of them only once. Jointly, the top ten make up about an eighth of the sample. The sample was CD8+ T cells from peripheral blood mononuclear cells, taken in the first trimester of pregnancy. The receptors stem from a female donor in good health, enrolled as a control in a pregnancy study.

The CDR3 spells CASSTSGSTGNEQFF. The CDR3 nucleotides are TGCGCCAGCAGCACTAGCGGGAGTACGGGCAATGAGCAGTTCTTC. The V gene is TRBV5-1, the J gene TRBJ2-1, with 11 bases fitting TRBD2. The CDR3 sequence is 15 residues long. Per germline, CDR1 SGHRS and CDR2 YFSETQ. J gave up 6 bases and V 4 bases, and 6 bases lay outside the gene matches. The variable domain in full, with the rest retrieved from reference TRBV5-1 and TRBJ2-1, is KAGVTQTPRYLIKTRGQQVTLSCSPISGHRSVSWYQQTPGQGLQFLFEYFSETQRNKGNFPGRFSGRQFSNSRSEMNVSTLELGDSALYLCASSTSGSTGNEQFFGPGTRLTVL.

This clone was seen a few times. The gene calls are TRBV27 and TRBJ2-3, with D perhaps TRBD2 (6 bases). V gave up 5 bases and J gave up 0 bases, with 15 bases separating them. CDR1 and CDR2 from the germline V gene are MNHEY and SMNVEV (reference sequence). The CDR3 is 16 amino acids. CDR3 region: CASSASGTFSTDTQYF. The CDR3 nucleotides read TGTGCCAGCAGTGCCTCCGGGACTTTTAGCACAGATACGCAGTATTTT.

The V and J genes are TRBV27 and TRBJ2-1, with D unclear. From germline, CDR1 is MNHEY and CDR2 SMNVEV (reference sequence). This CDR3 spans 14 amino acids. V lost 6 bases to trimming and J lost 10 bases, with 19 bases between them. DNA of the CDR3: TGTGCCAGCAGCACCGGGTCGTCGTTTGGGGAGCAGTTCTTC. This gives the protein CASSTGSSFGEQFF.

The V call is TRBV19, the J call TRBJ2-3, with 9 bases matching TRBD1. Germline loops: CDR1 LNHDA, CDR2 SQIVND (reference sequence). The CDR3 runs to 15 residues. The junction had 2 bases not matched to a gene; V was cut back by 4 bases and J by 0 bases. This CDR3 reads CASSTTGGSTDTQYF. Here the CDR3 DNA reads TGTGCCAGTAGTACGACAGGGGGAAGCACAGATACGCAGTATTTT.